The clone carrying this T cell receptor (beta chain) was found a few times. The antigen remains unidentified. These data belong to a study of T cells in Graves' hyperthyroidism and ophthalmopathy. Study-wide points: A 13 V-J model separated ophthalmopathy from stable hyperthyroidism. Most thyroid clonotypes expanded above 0.001 appeared in blood too.

TCR beta CDR3 regions were amplified from RNA. The HTBI primer set drove a first-round RT-PCR of the TCR CDR3. Each CDR3 protein is one row after TCRdb ran MiXCR on the multiplex PCR reads. The sample comprises 330,000 or so distinct CDR3 sequences, 18% of which are singletons, and roughly 16% rests with the top ten. The CDR3 loop spans 14 amino acids. Trimming removed 1 base from V and 6 bases from J, with 10 bases in between. CDR1 and CDR2 (germline): SGHRS, YFSETQ. The diagnostic basis comprised clinical symptoms, serum thyroxine and TRAb, thyroid ultrasound and orbital computed tomography. The source material was blood. The sequence was obtained from a woman in her thirties or forties with Graves' ophthalmopathy. V gene TRBV5-1 combines with J gene TRBJ2-2; D remains unclear. DNA of the CDR3: TGCGCCAGCAGCTTGAGGCAGGATGCCGGGGAGCTGTTTTTT. Its translation: CASSLRQDAGELFF.